Sequencing of this T cell receptor (beta chain) was carried out in a study of blood T cell repertoires in COVID-19. Study at large: Donors in the United States, Italy and Spain gave samples during acute or convalescent COVID-19. Sources were T cells, B-cell-depleted T cells, or PBMCs; the material itself was cDNA or gDNA.

This clone is a singleton in its sample. In the original workflow: Reference gene primer amplification yielded estimated nucleated cell counts. Repertoires were generated with immunoSEQ multiplex PCR, while TCRdb's copy carries only in-frame clones and drops some. The V and J calls and the clone size are those of that table, but D and trimming were determined from the DNA. Altogether under 350,000 clones are present, 89% being singletons, with the ten largest covering approximately 2.2%. Per germline, CDR1 LGHDT and CDR2 YNNKEL (reference sequence). V shed 1 base and J shed 4 bases, with 13 bases lying between them. CDR3 length: 15 residues.

Sample: peripheral blood. The TCR comes from a man between 45 and 60 years old with acute or convalescent COVID-19. The chain joins TRBV3-1 (or the pseudogene TRBV3-2) to TRBJ1-1; TRBD1 might be the D (6 bases). The CDR3 region is CASSQGSGGVTEAFF. The CDR3 nucleotides read TGTGCCAGCAGCCAAGGATCGGGGGGCGTCACTGAAGCTTTCTTT.